This T cell receptor beta chain derives from a study of OX40 agonist ivuxolimab in advanced cancers. The CDR3 spans 16 residues. Trimming removed 4 bases at V and 7 bases at J, with 19 bases between. Profiling relied on immunoSEQ multiplex PCR, and the TCRdb table lists in-frame clones only, not all of them. The sample lists about 64,000 clones; about 87% were seen once. This sequence was found in an adult with an advanced solid tumor such as melanoma, head and neck, liver or kidney cancer. This specimen consisted of CD4+ or CD8+ T cells sorted from blood, obtained in a trial of the OX40 agonist ivuxolimab. This chain connects TRBV23-1 to TRBJ1-4, with D perhaps TRBD1 (6 bases). TRBV23-1 is designated an ORF whose function remains uncertain. The CDR3 here is CASSPIQGPAVEKLFF. CDR3 sequence (DNA): TGCGCCAGCAGTCCAATCCAGGGGCCCGCGGTTGAAAAACTGTTTTTT.